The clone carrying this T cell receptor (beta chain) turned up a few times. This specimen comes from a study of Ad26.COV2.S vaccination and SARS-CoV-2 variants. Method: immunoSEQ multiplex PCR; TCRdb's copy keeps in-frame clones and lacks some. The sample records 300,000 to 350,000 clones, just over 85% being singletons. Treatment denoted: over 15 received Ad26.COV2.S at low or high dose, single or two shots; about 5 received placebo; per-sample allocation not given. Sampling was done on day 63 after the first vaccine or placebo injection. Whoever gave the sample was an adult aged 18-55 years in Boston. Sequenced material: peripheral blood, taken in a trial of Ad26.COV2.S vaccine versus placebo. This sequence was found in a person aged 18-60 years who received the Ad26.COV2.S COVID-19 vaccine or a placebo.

As DNA, the CDR3 is TGCGCCAGCAGCCTCGGGACAGAAAACATTCAGTACTTC. Its translation is CASSLGTENIQYF. The chain is built from TRBV5-1 and TRBJ2-4, with 7 bases aligning to TRBD1. Germline V CDR1 and CDR2: SGHRS, YFSETQ. The trim removed 4 bases at V and 5 bases at J, leaving 3 bases unmatched. The CDR3 spans 13 residues.